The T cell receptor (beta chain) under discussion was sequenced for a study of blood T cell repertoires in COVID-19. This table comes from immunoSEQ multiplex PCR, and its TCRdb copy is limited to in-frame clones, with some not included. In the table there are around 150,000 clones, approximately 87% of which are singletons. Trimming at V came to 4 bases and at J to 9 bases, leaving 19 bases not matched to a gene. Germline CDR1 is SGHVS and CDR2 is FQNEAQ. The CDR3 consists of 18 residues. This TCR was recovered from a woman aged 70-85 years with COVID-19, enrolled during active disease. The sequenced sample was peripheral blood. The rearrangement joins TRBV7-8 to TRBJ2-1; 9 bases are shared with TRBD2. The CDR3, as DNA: TGTGCCAGCAGCTCGGGCCGGTGGGGTGCGGGGGGGCCATTTGAGCAGTTCTTC. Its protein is CASSSGRWGAGGPFEQFF.